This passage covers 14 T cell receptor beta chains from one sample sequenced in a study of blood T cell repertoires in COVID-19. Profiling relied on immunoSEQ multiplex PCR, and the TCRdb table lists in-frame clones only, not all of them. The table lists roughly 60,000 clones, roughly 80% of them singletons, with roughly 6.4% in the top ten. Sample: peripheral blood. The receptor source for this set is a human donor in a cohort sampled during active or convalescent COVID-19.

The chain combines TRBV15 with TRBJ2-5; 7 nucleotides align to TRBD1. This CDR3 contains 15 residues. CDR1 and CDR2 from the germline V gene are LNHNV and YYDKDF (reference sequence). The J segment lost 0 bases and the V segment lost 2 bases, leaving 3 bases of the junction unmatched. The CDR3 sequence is CATSRSGTDQETQYF. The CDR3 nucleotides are TGTGCCACCAGCAGATCTGGGACAGACCAAGAGACCCAGTACTTC.

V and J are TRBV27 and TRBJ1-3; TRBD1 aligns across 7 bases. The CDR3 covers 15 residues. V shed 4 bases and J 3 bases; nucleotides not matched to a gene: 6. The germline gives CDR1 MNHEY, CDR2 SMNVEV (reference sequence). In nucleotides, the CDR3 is TGTGCCAGCAGTTCTTACCGACAGGGTGGAAACACCATATATTTT. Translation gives CASSSYRQGGNTIYF.

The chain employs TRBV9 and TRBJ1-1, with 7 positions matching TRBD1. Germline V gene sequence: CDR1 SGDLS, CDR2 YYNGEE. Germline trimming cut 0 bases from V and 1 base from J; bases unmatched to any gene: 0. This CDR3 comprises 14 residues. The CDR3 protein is CASSVGTGNTEAFF. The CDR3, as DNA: TGTGCCAGCAGCGTAGGGACAGGGAACACTGAAGCTTTCTTT.

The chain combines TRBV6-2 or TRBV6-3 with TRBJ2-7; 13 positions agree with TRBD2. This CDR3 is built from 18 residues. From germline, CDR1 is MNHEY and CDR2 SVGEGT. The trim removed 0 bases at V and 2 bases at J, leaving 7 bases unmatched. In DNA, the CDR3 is TGTGCCAGCAGTTACTCGACTAGCGGGGGGCGCCTTACCTACGAGCAGTACTTC. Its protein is CASSYSTSGGRLTYEQYF.

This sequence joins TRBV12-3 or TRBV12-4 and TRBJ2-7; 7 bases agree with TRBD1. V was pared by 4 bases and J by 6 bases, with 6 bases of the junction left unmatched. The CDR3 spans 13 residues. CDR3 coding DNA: TGTGCCAGCAGTTCGGATGACAGGGTCGAGCAGTACTTC. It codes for CASSSDDRVEQYF.

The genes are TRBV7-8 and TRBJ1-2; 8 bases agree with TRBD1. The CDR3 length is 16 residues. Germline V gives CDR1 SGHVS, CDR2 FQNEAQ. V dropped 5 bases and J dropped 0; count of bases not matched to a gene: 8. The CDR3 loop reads CASSRATGDSNYGYTF. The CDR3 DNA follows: TGTGCCAGCAGCCGAGCGACAGGGGATTCTAACTATGGCTACACCTTC.

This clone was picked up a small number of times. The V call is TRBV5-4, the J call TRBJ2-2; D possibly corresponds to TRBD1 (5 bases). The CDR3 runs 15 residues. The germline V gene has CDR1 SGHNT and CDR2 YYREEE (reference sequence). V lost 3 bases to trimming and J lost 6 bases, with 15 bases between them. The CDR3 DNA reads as TGTGCCAGCAGCTCGGGTCAGGCAGGGCCCGGGGAGCTGTTTTTT. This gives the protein CASSSGQAGPGELFF.

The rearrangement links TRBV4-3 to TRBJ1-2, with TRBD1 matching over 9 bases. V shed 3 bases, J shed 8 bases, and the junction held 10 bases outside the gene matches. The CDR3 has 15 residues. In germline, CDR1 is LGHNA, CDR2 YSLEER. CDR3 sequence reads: CASSQASRDRDGYTF. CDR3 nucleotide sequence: TGCGCCAGCAGCCAGGCCTCCCGGGACAGGGACGGCTACACCTTC.

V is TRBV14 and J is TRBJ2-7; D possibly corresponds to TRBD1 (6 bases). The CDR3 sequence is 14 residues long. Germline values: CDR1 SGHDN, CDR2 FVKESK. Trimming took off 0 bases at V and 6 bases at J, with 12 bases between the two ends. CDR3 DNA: TGTGCCAGCAGCCAAGATTACAGGGTTGGCGAGCAGTACTTC. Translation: CASSQDYRVGEQYF.

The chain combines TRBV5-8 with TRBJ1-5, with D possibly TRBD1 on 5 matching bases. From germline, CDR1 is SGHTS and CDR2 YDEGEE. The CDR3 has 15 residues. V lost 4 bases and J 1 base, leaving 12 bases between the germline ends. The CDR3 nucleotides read TGTGCCAGCAGCAAAGGGGTGGAGAGCAATCAGCCCCAGCATTTT. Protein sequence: CASSKGVESNQPQHF.

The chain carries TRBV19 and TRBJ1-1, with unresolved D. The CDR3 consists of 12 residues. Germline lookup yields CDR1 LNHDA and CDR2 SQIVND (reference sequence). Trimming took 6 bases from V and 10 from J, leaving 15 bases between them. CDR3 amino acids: CASRDGYGGAFF. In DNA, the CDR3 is TGTGCCAGTAGGGACGGCTATGGAGGAGCTTTCTTT.

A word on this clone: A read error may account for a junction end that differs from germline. The CDR3, as DNA: TGTGCCACTCAAGATTCGGACAGTGGGTATTTC. It specifies CATQDSDSGYF. The chain uses TRBV2 and TRBJ2-4; D is perhaps TRBD1 (6 bases). Per the germline V gene, CDR1 is SNHLY and CDR2 is FYNNEI. The CDR3 runs to 11 residues.

The CDR3 protein is CASGFKGPNEQFF. The DNA of the CDR3 is TGTGCCAGCGGGTTCAAGGGGCCCAATGAGCAGTTCTTC. The rearrangement links TRBV27 to TRBJ2-1, with a possible D match to TRBD1 (5 bases). The CDR3 consists of 13 residues. Trimming removed 8 bases at V and 6 bases at J, with 14 bases between. CDR1 and CDR2 (germline): MNHEY, SMNVEV (reference sequence).

The CDR3, as DNA: TGTGCCAGCAGCGTTTCGACGACAGAGGCCGGGGCCAACGTCCTGACTTTC. This codes for CASSVSTTEAGANVLTF. V is TRBV9 and J is TRBJ2-6; D possibly corresponds to TRBD1 (5 bases). Germline V CDR1 and CDR2: SGDLS, YYNGEE. The CDR3 covers 17 residues. The ends were cut back, 2 bases at V and 4 bases at J, with 16 bases in the middle.